The 27 T cell receptor beta chains below were found in one sample sequenced in a study of CD8 T cells in Susac syndrome. About 0.5 to 1 ug RNA was reverse transcribed with random hexamers. TCRdb used MiXCR to reprocess the immunoSEQ multiplex PCR reads, holding one entry per CDR3 protein. The sample has 250,000 to 350,000 distinct CDR3 sequences; 70% to 90% are singletons. Sequenced material: CD8+ T cells from PBMCs. These receptors came from a human donor with multiple sclerosis.

The rearrangement uses TRBV7-9 and TRBJ1-1, with D tentatively TRBD1 (5 bases). CDR3 length: 10 amino acids. Between the trimmed V and J ends, which lost 9 bases and 7 bases, there was a span of 9 bases. The germline V gene has CDR1 SEHNR and CDR2 FQNEAQ (reference sequence). CDR3 sequence reads: CASVGVEAFF. The CDR3 nucleotides read TGTGCCAGTGTGGGGGTTGAAGCTTTCTTT.

The chain recombines TRBV27 with TRBJ2-5; D uncertain. Germline values: CDR1 MNHEY, CDR2 SMNVEV (reference sequence). The CDR3 has 13 residues. V was clipped by 3 bases and J by 11 bases, with 16 bases between them. The CDR3 nucleotides are TGTGCCAGCAGTTTCGCCCCTGGACGGCTACAGTACTTC. Translating gives CASSFAPGRLQYF.

This rearrangement joins TRBV27 to TRBJ2-1; D ambiguous. The CDR3 runs to 12 residues. Trimming shortened V by 8 bases and J by 5 bases, and 10 bases separated the two germline ends. CDR1 MNHEY and CDR2 SMNVEV come from the germline V gene (reference sequence). The CDR3 coding sequence is TGTGCCAGCGGAACTCTGAACAATGAGCAGTTCTTC. Encoded protein: CASGTLNNEQFF.

CDR3 bases: TGTGCCAGCAGCTTAGGGGGCAATGAAAAACTGTTTTTT. This gives the protein CASSLGGNEKLFF. This chain connects TRBV7-9 to TRBJ1-4; tentatively, D is TRBD1 (5 bases). Trimming shortened V by 1 base and J by 5 bases, and 5 bases separated the two germline ends. The CDR3 is made up of 13 amino acids. CDR1 is SEHNR and CDR2 is FQNEAQ in the germline V gene (reference sequence).

The chain combines TRBV20-1 with TRBJ2-2; D uncertain. V shed 0 bases and J shed 6 bases, with 5 bases lying between them. The CDR3 runs 12 residues. Germline values: CDR1 DFQATT, CDR2 SNEGSKA (reference sequence). This chain's CDR3 is CSARDRPGELFF. CDR3 bases: TGCAGTGCTAGAGATCGGCCCGGGGAGCTGTTTTTT.

The chain has TRBV6-1 and TRBJ2-1; 7 bases are shared with TRBD2. Germline V gives CDR1 MNHNS, CDR2 SASEGT. The junction had 13 bases not matched to a gene; V was cut back by 2 bases and J by 3 bases. This CDR3 is 18 amino acids long. CDR3: CASSEYWVLAENYNEQFF. Here the CDR3 DNA reads TGTGCCAGCAGTGAATATTGGGTCCTAGCGGAAAACTACAATGAGCAGTTCTTC.

In its sample, this clonotype was seen a few times. This chain links TRBV7-9 with TRBJ2-2; D possibly uses TRBD1 or TRBD2 (5 bases each). CDR3 length equals 17 residues. Germline lookup yields CDR1 SEHNR and CDR2 FQNEAQ (reference sequence). V lost 2 bases and J lost 5, with 18 bases in between. The CDR3 protein is CASSLRGQGGSTGELFF. The CDR3 DNA sequence: TGTGCCAGCAGCTTACGGGGCCAGGGCGGAAGTACCGGGGAGCTGTTTTTT.

The rearrangement uses TRBV5-1 and TRBJ2-7; 7 nucleotides align to TRBD1. The germline gives CDR1 SGHRS, CDR2 YFSETQ. V lost 2 bases to trimming and J lost 3 bases; unmatched junction nucleotides: 5. The length of the CDR3 is 14 residues. The CDR3 nucleotides are TGCGCCAGCAGCTTCTCCGGGACAGACTACGAGCAGTACTTC. It codes for CASSFSGTDYEQYF. Full variable domain (rest looked up from reference TRBV5-1 and TRBJ2-7): KAGVTQTPRYLIKTRGQQVTLSCSPISGHRSVSWYQQTPGQGLQFLFEYFSETQRNKGNFPGRFSGRQFSNSRSEMNVSTLELGDSALYLCASSFSGTDYEQYFGPGTRLTVT.

V is TRBV27 and J is TRBJ2-7; D unclear. Trimming removed 7 bases at V and 3 bases at J, with 10 bases between. CDR3 length: 12 residues. Germline CDR1 MNHEY, CDR2 SMNVEV (reference sequence). The CDR3 loop is CASIGSSYEQYF. DNA for the CDR3: TGTGCCAGCATTGGGTCGAGCTACGAGCAGTACTTC.

This chain joins TRBV9 and TRBJ2-1; tentatively, D is TRBD2 (5 bases). Trimming removed 6 bases from V and 7 bases from J, with 20 bases in between. Germline V CDR1 and CDR2: SGDLS, YYNGEE. The CDR3 consists of 15 residues. The CDR3 DNA sequence: TGTGCCAGCACCGGTAGTAGCGATAGTGTAAATGAGCAGTTCTTC. Protein sequence: CASTGSSDSVNEQFF.

This chain connects TRBV28 to TRBJ2-1; 10 nucleotides match TRBD2. The germline V gene has CDR1 MDHEN and CDR2 SYDVKM. Losses at the gene ends were 6 bases for V and 3 bases for J; bases not matched to a gene: 26. The length of the CDR3 is 22 residues. CDR3 sequence (DNA): TGTGCCAGCAGCCTTCCGGAGGGATCTAGCGGGAGACCCCGGTTGGGCTACAATGAGCAGTTCTTC. Translating it yields CASSLPEGSSGRPRLGYNEQFF.

V gene TRBV16 combines with J gene TRBJ2-7; D may correspond to TRBD1 or TRBD2 (6 bases each). CDR1 is KGHSY, CDR2 FQNENV, per germline. This CDR3 has 13 residues. The V gene lost 8 bases and the J gene lost 2 bases, with 13 bases spanning the gap. CDR3 residues: CASGEGGPYEQYF. For the CDR3, the DNA is TGTGCCAGCGGAGAGGGGGGACCCTACGAGCAGTACTTC.

The J gene is TRBJ2-1, the V gene TRBV27; either TRBD1 or TRBD2 may supply D (5 bases each). Trimming took 3 bases from V and 1 from J, leaving 10 bases between them. Per germline, CDR1 MNHEY and CDR2 SMNVEV (reference sequence). The CDR3 length is 15 residues. CDR3 DNA: TGTGCCAGCAGTTTTTTGGGGGAGTCCTACAATGAGCAGTTCTTC. It specifies CASSFLGESYNEQFF.

This chain connects TRBV30 to TRBJ1-4; perhaps TRBD1 as D (5 bases). CDR3 size: 13 residues. Per the germline V gene, CDR1 is GTSNPN and CDR2 is SVGIG (reference sequence). V lost 0 bases, J lost 8 bases, and 10 bases lay in between. Written as DNA, the CDR3 is TGTGCCTGGAGTGTTCAGGGAGGGGAAAAACTGTTTTTT. It specifies CAWSVQGGEKLFF.

The chain joins TRBV12-3 or TRBV12-4 to TRBJ1-2; tentative D call: TRBD1 (5 bases). The length of the CDR3 is 14 residues. Trimming removed 6 bases at V and 4 bases at J, with 15 bases between. Here the CDR3 reads CASSLDPGGYGYTF. The CDR3 DNA is TGTGCCAGCAGCCTGGACCCTGGGGGCTATGGCTACACCTTC.

This clonotype appeared once. The rearrangement joins TRBV20-1 to TRBJ1-5; the match to TRBD1 covers 10 bases. Trimming cost V 0 bases and J 0 bases; bases outside gene matches: 11. This CDR3 region has 19 residues. CDR1 is DFQATT, CDR2 SNEGSKA, per germline (reference sequence). The DNA of the CDR3 is TGCAGTGCTAGAGATTTGGGACAGGGGCCTTCTTATAGCAATCAGCCCCAGCATTTT. Encoded protein: CSARDLGQGPSYSNQPQHF.

CDR3 sequence (DNA): TGTGCCAGCTCACCCCCTTTTCAGCGGGAGGGCCCTGGCGAGCAGTACTTC. As protein: CASSPPFQREGPGEQYF. The gene calls are TRBV18 and TRBJ2-7, with 10 bases lining up with TRBD2. CDR1 is KGHSH, CDR2 LQKENI, per germline. The V gene end was trimmed by 3 bases and the J gene end by 6 bases; junction bases not matched to a gene: 14. This CDR3 is 17 amino acids long.

J is TRBJ1-3 and V is TRBV2, with 9 nucleotides matching TRBD1. The CDR3 covers 15 residues. Germline values: CDR1 SNHLY, CDR2 FYNNEI. J gave up 10 bases and V 1 base, and 8 bases lay outside the gene matches. The CDR3 DNA reads TGTGCCAGCAGTGAAGGGAGAACAGGGGGCTTAACCATATATTTT. This translates into CASSEGRTGGLTIYF.

This clonotype was seen just once. V is TRBV6-2 or TRBV6-3 and J is TRBJ2-1; TRBD2 might be the D (5 bases). CDR3 length: 12 residues. V was trimmed by 2 bases and J by 10 bases, leaving 9 bases between them. CDR1 is MNHEY and CDR2 is SVGEGT in the germline V gene. The CDR3 spells CASSYTKREQFF. The CDR3 region has the DNA TGTGCCAGCAGTTACACAAAGCGGGAGCAGTTCTTC.

The CDR3 is CASSLARVDGYTF. DNA for the CDR3: TGTGCCAGCAGCTTGGCTCGGGTTGATGGCTACACCTTC. V usage is TRBV5-5 and J usage is TRBJ1-2; D is unclear. V was trimmed by 0 bases and J by 6 bases, leaving 9 bases between them. The CDR3 is made up of 13 amino acids. The germline CDR1 and CDR2 sequences are SGHKS and YYEKEE (reference sequence).

This rearrangement joins TRBV27 to TRBJ2-1; 11 positions match TRBD2. V trimming: 2 bases; J trimming: 0 bases; junction bases outside the gene matches: 6. CDR3 size: 18 residues. CDR1 and CDR2 (germline): MNHEY, SMNVEV (reference sequence). CDR3 amino acids: CASSLPGLAEYSYNEQFF. CDR3 nucleotide sequence: TGTGCCAGCAGTTTACCGGGACTAGCGGAGTACTCCTACAATGAGCAGTTCTTC.

This rearrangement joins TRBV29-1 to TRBJ1-1, with no clear D. The germline V and J ends were trimmed by 0 bases and 2 bases, with 13 bases remaining between them. The CDR3 spans 15 residues. From germline, CDR1 is SQVTM and CDR2 ANQGSEA. This chain's CDR3 is CSVEDPHSFNTEAFF. As DNA, the CDR3 is TGCAGCGTTGAAGATCCGCACAGCTTTAACACTGAAGCTTTCTTT. Looking up the rest from reference TRBV29-1 and TRBJ1-1 gives the full variable domain: SAVISQKPSRDICQRGTSLTIQCQVDSQVTMMFWYRQQPGQSLTLIATANQGSEATYESGFVIDKFPISRPNLTFSTLTVSNMSPEDSSIYLCSVEDPHSFNTEAFFGQGTRLTVV.

This clonotype has more than one count but fewer than ten. The V and J genes are TRBV20-1 and TRBJ2-1, with TRBD2 identical over 7 bases. The J segment lost 11 bases and the V segment lost 3 bases, leaving 4 bases of the junction unmatched. This CDR3 spans 11 amino acids. The germline V gene has CDR1 DFQATT and CDR2 SNEGSKA (reference sequence). CDR3 sequence: CSASLGGKQFF. The CDR3 region has the DNA TGCAGTGCTAGCCTCGGGGGGAAGCAGTTCTTC.

The chain joins TRBV19 to TRBJ2-1; D remains unclear. CDR3 length equals 13 residues. Germline CDR1 and CDR2: LNHDA and SQIVND (reference sequence). V was pared by 3 bases and J by 4 bases, with 7 bases between. CDR3 bases: TGTGCCAGTAGTATCATAGGTTACAATGAGCAGTTCTTC. Residues: CASSIIGYNEQFF.

This rearrangement joins TRBV7-8 to TRBJ2-1; 9 nucleotides line up with TRBD2. In germline, CDR1 is SGHVS, CDR2 FQNEAQ. The CDR3 runs to 20 residues. J was trimmed by 7 bases and V by 3 bases; bases with no gene match: 22. The CDR3 reads CASSFGLGFSVAGDLNEQFF. CDR3 coding DNA: TGTGCCAGCAGCTTTGGTCTAGGGTTCTCCGTAGCGGGAGATTTAAATGAGCAGTTCTTC.

The V and J genes are TRBV28 and TRBJ1-1, with a weak D call TRBD1 (5 bases). The CDR3 runs to 15 residues. V gave up 7 bases and J gave up 2 bases, with 17 bases separating them. CDR1 is MDHEN and CDR2 is SYDVKM in the germline V gene. The CDR3, as DNA: TGTGCCAGCATTGCTTTCGACAGTTTTAACACTGAAGCTTTCTTT. Its translation: CASIAFDSFNTEAFF. The variable domain in full, with the rest retrieved from reference TRBV28 and TRBJ1-1, is DVKVTQSSRYLVKRTGEKVFLECVQDMDHENMFWYRQDPGLGLRLIYFSYDVKMKEKGDIPEGYSVSREKKERFSLILESASTNQTSMYLCASIAFDSFNTEAFFGQGTRLTVV.

V and J are TRBV9 and TRBJ1-2; 7 bases line up with TRBD1. The J segment lost 8 bases and the V segment lost 3 bases, leaving 13 bases of the junction unmatched. The V gene's germline CDR1 is SGDLS and CDR2 YYNGEE. This CDR3 has 15 amino acids. CDR3 in amino acids: CASSGDDRAWRGYTF. The DNA for the CDR3 is TGTGCCAGCAGCGGGGATGACAGGGCGTGGAGGGGCTACACCTTC.